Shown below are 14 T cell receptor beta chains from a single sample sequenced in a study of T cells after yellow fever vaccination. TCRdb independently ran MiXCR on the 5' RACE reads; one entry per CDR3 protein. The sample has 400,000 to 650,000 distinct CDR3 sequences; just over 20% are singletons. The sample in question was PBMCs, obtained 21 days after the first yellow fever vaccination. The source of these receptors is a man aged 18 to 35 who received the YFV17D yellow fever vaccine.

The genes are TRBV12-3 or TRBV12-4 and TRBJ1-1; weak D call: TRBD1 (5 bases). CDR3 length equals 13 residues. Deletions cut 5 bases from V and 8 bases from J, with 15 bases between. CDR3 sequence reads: CASSTLGPAEAFF. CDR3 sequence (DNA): TGTGCCAGCAGTACCCTGGGGCCGGCCGAAGCTTTCTTT.

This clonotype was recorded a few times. CDR3 amino acids: CASSLLGRDEQFF. CDR3 sequence (DNA): TGTGCCAGCAGCTTACTAGGGCGGGATGAGCAGTTCTTC. The chain has TRBV7-6 and TRBJ2-1; possibly TRBD2 for D (5 bases). CDR1 is SGHVS, CDR2 FNYEAQ, per germline. Trimming took off 2 bases at V and 8 bases at J, with 10 bases between the two ends. The CDR3 spans 13 residues.

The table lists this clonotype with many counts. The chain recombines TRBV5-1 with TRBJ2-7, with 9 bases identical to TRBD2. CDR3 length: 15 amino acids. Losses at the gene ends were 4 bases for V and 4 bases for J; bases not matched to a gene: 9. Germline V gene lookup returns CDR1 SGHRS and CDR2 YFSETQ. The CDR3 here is CASSPKASGEYEQYF. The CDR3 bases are TGCGCCAGCAGCCCGAAGGCTAGCGGGGAGTACGAGCAGTACTTC. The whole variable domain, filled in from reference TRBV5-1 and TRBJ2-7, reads KAGVTQTPRYLIKTRGQQVTLSCSPISGHRSVSWYQQTPGQGLQFLFEYFSETQRNKGNFPGRFSGRQFSNSRSEMNVSTLELGDSALYLCASSPKASGEYEQYFGPGTRLTVT.

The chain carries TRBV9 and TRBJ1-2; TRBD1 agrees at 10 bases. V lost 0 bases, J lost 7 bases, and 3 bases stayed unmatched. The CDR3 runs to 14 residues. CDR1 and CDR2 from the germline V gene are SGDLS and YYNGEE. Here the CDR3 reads CASSVGQGAFGYTF. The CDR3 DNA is TGTGCCAGCAGCGTAGGACAGGGGGCGTTTGGCTACACCTTC.

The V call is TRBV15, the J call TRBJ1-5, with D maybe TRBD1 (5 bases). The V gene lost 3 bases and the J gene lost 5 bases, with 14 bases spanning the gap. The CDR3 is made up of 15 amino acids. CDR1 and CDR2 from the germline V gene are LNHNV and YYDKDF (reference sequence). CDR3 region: CATSRNLDTYQPQHF. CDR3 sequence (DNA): TGTGCCACCAGCAGGAACCTGGACACCTATCAGCCCCAGCATTTT.

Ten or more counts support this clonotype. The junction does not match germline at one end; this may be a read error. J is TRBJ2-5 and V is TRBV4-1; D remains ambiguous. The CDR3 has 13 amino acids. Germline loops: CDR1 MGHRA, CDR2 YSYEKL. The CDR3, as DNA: TGTGCCAGCAGCCAGGTCCTCGGGGAGACCCAGTACTTC. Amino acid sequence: CASSQVLGETQYF.

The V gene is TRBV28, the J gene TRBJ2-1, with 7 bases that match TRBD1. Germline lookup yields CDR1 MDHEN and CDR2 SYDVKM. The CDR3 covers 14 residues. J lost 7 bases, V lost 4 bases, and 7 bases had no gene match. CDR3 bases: TGTGCCAGCAGTTGGGACAGATGGGAGAATGAGCAGTTCTTC. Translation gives CASSWDRWENEQFF.

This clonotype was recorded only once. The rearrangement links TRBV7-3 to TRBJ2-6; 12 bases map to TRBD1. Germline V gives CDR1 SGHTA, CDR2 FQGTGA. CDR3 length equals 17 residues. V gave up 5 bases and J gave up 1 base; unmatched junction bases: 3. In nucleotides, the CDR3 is TGTGCCAGCAGCACGGGACAGGGGGCGTCTGGGGCCAACGTCCTGACTTTC. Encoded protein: CASSTGQGASGANVLTF.

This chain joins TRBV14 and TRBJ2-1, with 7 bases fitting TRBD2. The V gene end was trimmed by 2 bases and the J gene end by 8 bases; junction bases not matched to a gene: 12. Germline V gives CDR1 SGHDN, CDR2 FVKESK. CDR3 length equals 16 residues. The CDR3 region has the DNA TGTGCCAGCAGCCAACCAGCGGGGCCAGTGATCGATGAGCAGTTCTTC. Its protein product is CASSQPAGPVIDEQFF.

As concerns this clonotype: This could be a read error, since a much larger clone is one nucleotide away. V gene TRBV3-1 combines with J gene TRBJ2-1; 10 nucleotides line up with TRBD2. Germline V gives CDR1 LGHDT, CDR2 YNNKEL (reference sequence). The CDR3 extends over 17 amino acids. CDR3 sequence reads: CASCQDLWTSGFNEQFF. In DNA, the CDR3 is TGTGCCAGCTGCCAAGATTTGTGGACTAGCGGCTTCAATGAGCAGTTCTTC.

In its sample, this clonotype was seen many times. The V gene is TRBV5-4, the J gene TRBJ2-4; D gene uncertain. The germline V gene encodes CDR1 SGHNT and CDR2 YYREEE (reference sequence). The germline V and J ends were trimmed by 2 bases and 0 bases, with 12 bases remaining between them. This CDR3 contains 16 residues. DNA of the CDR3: TGTGCCAGCAGCTTCGGAAGGGCCCTAGCCAAAAACATTCAGTACTTC. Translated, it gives CASSFGRALAKNIQYF.

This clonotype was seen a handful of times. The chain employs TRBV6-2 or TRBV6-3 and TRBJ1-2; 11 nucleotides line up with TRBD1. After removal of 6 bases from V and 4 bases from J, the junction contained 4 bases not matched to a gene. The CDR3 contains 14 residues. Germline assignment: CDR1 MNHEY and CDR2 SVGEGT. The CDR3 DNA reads TGTGCCAGCAGCAACGGACAGGGGGCCTATGGCTACACCTTC. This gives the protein CASSNGQGAYGYTF.

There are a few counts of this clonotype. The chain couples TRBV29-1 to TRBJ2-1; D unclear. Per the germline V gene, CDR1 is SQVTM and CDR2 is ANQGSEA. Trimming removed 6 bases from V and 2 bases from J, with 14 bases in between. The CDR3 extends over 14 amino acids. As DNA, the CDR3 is TGCAGCGTAGAAATAGCCCGTGCCTACAATGAGCAGTTCTTC. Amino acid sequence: CSVEIARAYNEQFF.

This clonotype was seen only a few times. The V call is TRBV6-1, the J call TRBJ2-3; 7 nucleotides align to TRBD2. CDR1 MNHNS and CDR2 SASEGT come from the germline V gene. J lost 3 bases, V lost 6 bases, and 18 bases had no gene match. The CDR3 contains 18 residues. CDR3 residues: CASRSTDPGLRLTDTQYF. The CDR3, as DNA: TGTGCCAGCAGGAGCACGGACCCGGGACTACGTTTGACAGATACGCAGTATTTT.